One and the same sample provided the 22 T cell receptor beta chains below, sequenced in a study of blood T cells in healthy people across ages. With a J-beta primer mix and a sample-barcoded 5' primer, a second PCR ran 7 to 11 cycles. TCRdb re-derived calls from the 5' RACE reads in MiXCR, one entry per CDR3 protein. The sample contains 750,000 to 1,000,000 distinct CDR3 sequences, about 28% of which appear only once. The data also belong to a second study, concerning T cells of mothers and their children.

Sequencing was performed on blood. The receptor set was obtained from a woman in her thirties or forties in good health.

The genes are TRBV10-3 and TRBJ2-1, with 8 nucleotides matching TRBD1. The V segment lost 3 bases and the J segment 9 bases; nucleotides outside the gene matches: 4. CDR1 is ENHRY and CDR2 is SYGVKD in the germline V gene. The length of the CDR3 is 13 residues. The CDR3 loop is CAISDGQGAEQFF. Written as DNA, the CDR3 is TGTGCCATCAGTGATGGGCAGGGGGCTGAGCAGTTCTTC.

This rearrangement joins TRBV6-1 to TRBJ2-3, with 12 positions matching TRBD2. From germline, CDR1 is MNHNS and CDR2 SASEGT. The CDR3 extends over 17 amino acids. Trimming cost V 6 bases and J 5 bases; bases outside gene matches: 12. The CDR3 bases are TGTGCCAGCAGGCCGCTAGCGGGGGGGCGATTTGGAGATACGCAGTATTTT. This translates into CASRPLAGGRFGDTQYF.

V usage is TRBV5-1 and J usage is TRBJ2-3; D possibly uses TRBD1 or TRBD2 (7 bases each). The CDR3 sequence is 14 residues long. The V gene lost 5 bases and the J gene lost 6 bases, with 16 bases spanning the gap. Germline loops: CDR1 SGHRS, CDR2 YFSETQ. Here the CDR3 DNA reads TGCGCCAGCAGACCCCAGGGGGGGGCCGATACGCAGTATTTT. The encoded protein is CASRPQGGADTQYF.

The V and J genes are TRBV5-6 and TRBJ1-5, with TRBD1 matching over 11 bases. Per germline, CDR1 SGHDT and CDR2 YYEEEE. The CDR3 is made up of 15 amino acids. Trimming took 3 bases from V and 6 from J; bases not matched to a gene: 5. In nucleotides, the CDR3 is TGTGCCAGCAGCTCGGGACAGGGGGTGAGTCAGCCCCAGCATTTT. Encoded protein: CASSSGQGVSQPQHF.

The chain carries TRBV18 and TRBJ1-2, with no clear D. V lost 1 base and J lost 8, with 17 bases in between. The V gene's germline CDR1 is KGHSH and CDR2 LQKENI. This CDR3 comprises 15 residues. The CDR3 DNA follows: TGTGCCAGCTCACCACTTCAGGATCCCCCCGGGGGCTACACCTTC. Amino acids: CASSPLQDPPGGYTF.

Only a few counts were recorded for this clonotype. The CDR3 protein is CATTGGRQHYSNQPQHF. Written as DNA, the CDR3 is TGTGCCACCACCGGGGGTAGACAGCACTATAGCAATCAGCCCCAGCATTTT. J is TRBJ1-5 and V is TRBV28; a weak D match, TRBD1 (5 bases). CDR1 and CDR2 (germline): MDHEN, SYDVKM. The CDR3 is made up of 17 amino acids. V lost 10 bases to trimming and J lost 0 bases, with 22 bases between them.

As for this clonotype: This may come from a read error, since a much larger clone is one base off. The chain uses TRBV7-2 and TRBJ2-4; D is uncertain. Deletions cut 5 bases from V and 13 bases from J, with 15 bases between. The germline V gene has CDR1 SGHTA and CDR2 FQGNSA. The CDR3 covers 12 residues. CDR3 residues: CASSLRHVEQYF. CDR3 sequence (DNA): TGTGCCAGCAGCCTCCGGCATGTTGAGCAGTACTTC.

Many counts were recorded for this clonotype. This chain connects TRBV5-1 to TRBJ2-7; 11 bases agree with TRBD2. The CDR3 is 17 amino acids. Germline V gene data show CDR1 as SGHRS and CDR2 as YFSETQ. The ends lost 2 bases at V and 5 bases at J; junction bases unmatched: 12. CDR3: CASSFALAGGYLDEQYF. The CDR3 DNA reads TGCGCCAGCAGCTTCGCCCTAGCGGGGGGATACTTGGACGAGCAGTACTTC. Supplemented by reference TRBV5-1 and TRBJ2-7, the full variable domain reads KAGVTQTPRYLIKTRGQQVTLSCSPISGHRSVSWYQQTPGQGLQFLFEYFSETQRNKGNFPGRFSGRQFSNSRSEMNVSTLELGDSALYLCASSFALAGGYLDEQYFGPGTRLTVT.

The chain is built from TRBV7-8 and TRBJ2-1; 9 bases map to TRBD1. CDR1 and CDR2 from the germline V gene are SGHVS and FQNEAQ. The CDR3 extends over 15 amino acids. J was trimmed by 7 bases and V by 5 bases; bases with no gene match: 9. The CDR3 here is CASSIQGAGGNEQFF. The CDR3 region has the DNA TGTGCCAGCAGCATACAGGGGGCCGGGGGAAATGAGCAGTTCTTC.

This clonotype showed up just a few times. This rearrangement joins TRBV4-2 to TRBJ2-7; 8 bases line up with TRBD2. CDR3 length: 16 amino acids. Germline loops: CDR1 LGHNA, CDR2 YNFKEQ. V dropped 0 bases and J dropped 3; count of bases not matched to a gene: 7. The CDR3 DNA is TGTGCCAGCAGCCAAGATTTCGGGGGGGGCCACTACGAGCAGTACTTC. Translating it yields CASSQDFGGGHYEQYF.

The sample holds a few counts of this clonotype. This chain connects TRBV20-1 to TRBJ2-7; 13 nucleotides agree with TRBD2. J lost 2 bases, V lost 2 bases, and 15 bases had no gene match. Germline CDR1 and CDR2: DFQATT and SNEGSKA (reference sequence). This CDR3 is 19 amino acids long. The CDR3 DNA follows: TGCAGTGCTAGACCAGCAGCTGGGACTAGCGGGAAATCTACCTACGAGCAGTACTTC. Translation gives CSARPAAGTSGKSTYEQYF.

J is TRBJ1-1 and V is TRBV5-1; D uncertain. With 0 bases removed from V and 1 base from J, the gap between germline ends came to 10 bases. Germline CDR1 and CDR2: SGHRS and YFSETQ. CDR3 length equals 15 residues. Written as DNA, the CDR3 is TGCGCCAGCAGCTTGGTGGAGGGAGGGAACACTGAAGCTTTCTTT. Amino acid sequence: CASSLVEGGNTEAFF.

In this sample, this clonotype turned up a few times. This CDR3 reads CASSLSPQGSHNEQFF. The CDR3 DNA sequence: TGTGCCAGCAGCTTAAGCCCACAGGGGTCCCACAATGAGCAGTTCTTC. This sequence joins TRBV7-8 and TRBJ2-1; 7 nucleotides match TRBD1. Germline V gene data show CDR1 as SGHVS and CDR2 as FQNEAQ. This CDR3 has 16 amino acids. Trimming removed 2 bases from V and 5 bases from J; junction bases left unmatched: 9.

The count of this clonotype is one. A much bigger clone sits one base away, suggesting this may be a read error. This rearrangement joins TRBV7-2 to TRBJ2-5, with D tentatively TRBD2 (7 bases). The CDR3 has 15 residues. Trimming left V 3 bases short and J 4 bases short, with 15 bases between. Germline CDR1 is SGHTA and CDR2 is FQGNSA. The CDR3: CASSFQRGARETQYF. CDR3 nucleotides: TGTGCCAGCAGCTTCCAACGGGGGGCGCGAGAGACCCAGTACTTC.

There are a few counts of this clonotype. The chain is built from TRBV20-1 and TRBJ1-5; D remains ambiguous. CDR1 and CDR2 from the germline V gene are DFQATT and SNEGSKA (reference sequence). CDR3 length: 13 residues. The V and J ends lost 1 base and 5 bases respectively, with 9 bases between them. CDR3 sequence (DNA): TGCAGTGCTAGAGGGATGGGCCATCAGCCCCAGCATTTT. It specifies CSARGMGHQPQHF.

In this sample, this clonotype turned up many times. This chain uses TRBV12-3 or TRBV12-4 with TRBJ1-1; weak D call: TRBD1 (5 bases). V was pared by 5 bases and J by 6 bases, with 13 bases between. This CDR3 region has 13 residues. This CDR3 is CASSPGAAAEAFF. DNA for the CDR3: TGTGCCAGCAGTCCCGGGGCTGCCGCTGAAGCTTTCTTT.

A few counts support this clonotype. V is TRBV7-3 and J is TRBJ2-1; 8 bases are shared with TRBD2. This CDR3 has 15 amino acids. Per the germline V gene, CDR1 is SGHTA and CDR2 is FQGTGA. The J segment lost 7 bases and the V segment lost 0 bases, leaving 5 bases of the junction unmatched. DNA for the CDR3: TGTGCCAGCAGCTTAACGGTAGCGGGGAGGAATGAGCAGTTCTTC. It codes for CASSLTVAGRNEQFF.

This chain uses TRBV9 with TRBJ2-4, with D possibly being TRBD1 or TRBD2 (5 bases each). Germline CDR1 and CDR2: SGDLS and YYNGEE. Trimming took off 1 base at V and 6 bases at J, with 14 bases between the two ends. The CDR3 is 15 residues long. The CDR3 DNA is TGTGCCAGCAGCGTAACCGGGACGCCGGGAAACATTCAGTACTTC. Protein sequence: CASSVTGTPGNIQYF.

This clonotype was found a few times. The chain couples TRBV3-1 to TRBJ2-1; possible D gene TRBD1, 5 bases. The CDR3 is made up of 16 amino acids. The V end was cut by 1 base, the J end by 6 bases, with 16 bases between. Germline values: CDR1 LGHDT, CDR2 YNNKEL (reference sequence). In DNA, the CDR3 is TGTGCCAGCAGCCAAGCCCCTCCAGGGCAGACCAATGAGCAGTTCTTC. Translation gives CASSQAPPGQTNEQFF.

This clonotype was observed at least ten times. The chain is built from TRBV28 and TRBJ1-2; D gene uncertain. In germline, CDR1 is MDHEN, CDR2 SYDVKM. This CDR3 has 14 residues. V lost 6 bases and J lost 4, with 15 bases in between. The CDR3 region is CASRMGRNSYGYTF. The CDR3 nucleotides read TGTGCCAGCAGGATGGGAAGAAACTCCTATGGCTACACCTTC.

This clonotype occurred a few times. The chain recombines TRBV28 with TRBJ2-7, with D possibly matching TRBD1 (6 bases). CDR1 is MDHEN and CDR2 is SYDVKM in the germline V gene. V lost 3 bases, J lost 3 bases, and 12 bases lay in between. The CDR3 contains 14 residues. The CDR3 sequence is CASSFMDRRYEQYF. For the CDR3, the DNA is TGTGCCAGCAGTTTTATGGACAGACGCTACGAGCAGTACTTC.

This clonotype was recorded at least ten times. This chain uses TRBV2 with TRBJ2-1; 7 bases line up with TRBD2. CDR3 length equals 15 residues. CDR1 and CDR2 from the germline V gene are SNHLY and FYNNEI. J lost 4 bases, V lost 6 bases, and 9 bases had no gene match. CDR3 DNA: TGTGCCAGCAGGCGAGAGGCGGGAGAATACAATGAGCAGTTCTTC. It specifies CASRREAGEYNEQFF.